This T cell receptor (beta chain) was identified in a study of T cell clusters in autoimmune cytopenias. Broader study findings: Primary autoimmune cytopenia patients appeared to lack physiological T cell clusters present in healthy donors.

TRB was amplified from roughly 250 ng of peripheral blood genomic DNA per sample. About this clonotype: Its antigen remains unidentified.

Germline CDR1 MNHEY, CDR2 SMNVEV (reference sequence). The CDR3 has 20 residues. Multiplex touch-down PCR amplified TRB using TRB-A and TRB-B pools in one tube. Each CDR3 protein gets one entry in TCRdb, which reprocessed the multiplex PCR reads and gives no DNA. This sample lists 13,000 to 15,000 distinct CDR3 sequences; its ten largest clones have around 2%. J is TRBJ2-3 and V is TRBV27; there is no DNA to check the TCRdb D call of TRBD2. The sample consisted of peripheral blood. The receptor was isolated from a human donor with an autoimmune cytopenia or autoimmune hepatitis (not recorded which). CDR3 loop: CASSAGTGTSGGLFTDTQYF.